The rows below give T cell receptor beta chains drawn from one sample of a study of Ad26.COV2.S vaccination and SARS-CoV-2 variants. Produced via immunoSEQ multiplex PCR; TCRdb's table is partial and in-frame only. The sample lists fewer than 500,000 clones; roughly 91% were seen once. Sequenced here: peripheral blood, sampled in a trial of Ad26.COV2.S vaccine versus placebo. These receptors originate from a person between 18 and 59 years old who received the Ad26.COV2.S COVID-19 vaccine or a placebo. Each CDR3 is given with its conserved first and last residue. D genes are given only for firm matches. Part of the rows lack a size; the others show once, few, many or a class for expanded clones.

length	D	V	size	J	DNA	CDR3
14	TRBD1	TRBV19	-	TRBJ2-7	TGTGCCAGTAGCCGAACAGGGGGCGCCTACGAGCAGTACTTC	CASSRTGGAYEQYF
11	-	TRBV19	-	TRBJ1-2	TGTGCCACCCACGGGGTTTATGGCTACACCTTC	CATHGVYGYTF
18	TRBD1	TRBV4-3	-	TRBJ1-2	TGCGCCAGCAGCCAAGACCAGAGGACAGGGGGTGTTTTCTATGGCTACACCTTC	CASSQDQRTGGVFYGYTF
14	-	TRBV5-1	-	TRBJ1-2	TGCGCCAGCAGCTTGGGTCAGGCTAACTATGGCTACACCTTC	CASSLGQANYGYTF
14	TRBD2	TRBV27	-	TRBJ2-1	TGTGCCAGCAGTTTTCGGACTAGCGACAATGAGCAGTTCTTC	CASSFRTSDNEQFF
14	TRBD1	TRBV19	-	TRBJ2-7	TGTGCCAGTAATACCGGGACAGGGTCCTACGAGCAGTACTTC	CASNTGTGSYEQYF
15	-	TRBV27	once	TRBJ2-7	TGTGCCAGCAGTTTAAGAGGCCCACGGGCAAACGAGCAGTATTTC	CASSLRGPRANEQYF
13	-	TRBV7-2	-	TRBJ2-2	TGTGCCAGCAGCTTAGTGGGGGGCGGGGAGCTGTTTTTT	CASSLVGGGELFF
15	-	TRBV5-1	once	TRBJ1-2	TGCGCCAGCAGCCTCGCCGAGGGGTTTAACTATGGCTACACCTTC	CASSLAEGFNYGYTF
10	-	TRBV6-5	-	TRBJ1-2	TGTGCCAGCAGCGGACATGGCTACACCTTC	CASSGHGYTF
16	-	TRBV28	once	TRBJ1-3	TGTGCCAGCAGTTTACAGGGCGCTCACTCTGGAAACACCATATATTTT	CASSLQGAHSGNTIYF
13	TRBD1	TRBV10-3	-	TRBJ2-7	TGTGCCAGTGGACAGGGGGCCTCCTACGAGCAGTACTTC	CASGQGASYEQYF
16	TRBD1	TRBV5-1	-	TRBJ1-1	TGCGCCAGCAGCTTAGGGACAGGGGGGTTGAACACTGAAGCTTTCTTT	CASSLGTGGLNTEAFF
15	TRBD1	TRBV28	-	TRBJ2-7	TGTGCCAGCAGTTTAGGGGGACAGGGTGCCTACGAGCAGTACTTC	CASSLGGQGAYEQYF
9	-	TRBV30	few	TRBJ1-2	TGTGCCTGCAACGACTTCTACACCTTC	CACNDFYTF
14	-	TRBV7-9	-	TRBJ2-7	TGTGCCAGCAGCTTCGGGACGGCGTCCTACGAGCAGTACTTC	CASSFGTASYEQYF
14	-	TRBV18	-	TRBJ1-6	TGTGCCAGCTCACTGGGTCGGAATAATTCACCCCTCCACTTT	CASSLGRNNSPLHF
14	TRBD1	TRBV19	many	TRBJ1-2	TGTGCCAGCGAGGACGATAGACAGGGTCGTGGCTACACCTTC	CASEDDRQGRGYTF
11	-	TRBV20-1	-	TRBJ2-7	TGCAGTGCAGAACAGGGTGAGGAGCAGTACTTC	CSAEQGEEQYF
15	-	TRBV7-9	-	TRBJ1-1	TGTGCCAGCAGCTTGAGGGCTATAAGGAACACTGAAGCTTTCTTT	CASSLRAIRNTEAFF
15	TRBD2	TRBV11-3	-	TRBJ2-1	TGTGCCAGCAGCCAGACTAGCGGCTCCTACAATGAGCAGTTCTTC	CASSQTSGSYNEQFF
8	-	TRBV20-1	-	TRBJ2-7	TGCAGTGCCCCCCCCGAGTACTTC	CSAPPEYF
15	TRBD2	TRBV19	-	TRBJ2-5	TGTGCCAGTAGTATAGGGACTAGCCCGAGAGAGACCCAGTACTTC	CASSIGTSPRETQYF
14	TRBD1	TRBV27	-	TRBJ2-7	TGTGCCAGCAGCCGTAGGGACAGCTCCTACGAGCAGTACTTC	CASSRRDSSYEQYF
12	-	TRBV27	-	TRBJ2-7	TGTGCCAGCAGTTCGCCACAGGGTTCTGGCTACTTC	CASSSPQGSGYF
15	TRBD1	TRBV6-6	-	TRBJ1-2	TGTGCCAGCAGAATCCGGGACAGAGCTAACTATGGCTACACCTTC	CASRIRDRANYGYTF
12	-	TRBV28	-	TRBJ1-5	TGTGCCAGCGGATTCAGTGGGCAGCCCCAGCATTTT	CASGFSGQPQHF
14	-	TRBV3-1/TRBV3-2	-	TRBJ1-6	TGTGCCAGCAGCCAGGGGGCGTTTAATTCACCCCTCCACTTT	CASSQGAFNSPLHF
15	-	TRBV7-2	-	TRBJ2-5	TGTGCCAGCAGCTTAGTGAGTGGACAGAGGGAGACCCAGTACTTC	CASSLVSGQRETQYF
14	-	TRBV9	-	TRBJ2-3	TGTGCCAGCAGTACGACCCAGCGCACAGATACGCAGTATTTT	CASSTTQRTDTQYF
15	-	TRBV3-1/TRBV3-2	-	TRBJ2-3	TGTGCCAGCAGCCAAGAAGGGTTCGGGGAGGATACGCAGTATTTT	CASSQEGFGEDTQYF
15	-	TRBV11-2	-	TRBJ2-2	TGTGCCAGCAGCTTAGGGGCCTGGAATGTCGGGGAGCTGTTTTTT	CASSLGAWNVGELFF
13	-	TRBV13	once	TRBJ2-7	TGTGCCAGCAGCTTAGGGGTTAAATACGAGCAGTACTTC	CASSLGVKYEQYF
13	-	TRBV10-3	once	TRBJ1-5	TGTGCCATCATGGCAGGACCAAATCAGCCCCAGCATTTT	CAIMAGPNQPQHF
15	-	TRBV3-1/TRBV3-2	-	TRBJ2-7	TGTGCCAGCAGCCCAAGGGGACTTCTTAACTACGAGCAGTACTTC	CASSPRGLLNYEQYF
13	TRBD1	TRBV5-4	-	TRBJ2-5	TGTGCCAGCAGCCTCCAGGGGGCGGAGACCCAGTACTTC	CASSLQGAETQYF
21	TRBD1	TRBV9	-	TRBJ1-3	TGTGCCAGCAGCGTCCGGGACAGCCATTTTTCCTCCTTTTCCTCTGGAAACACCATATATTTT	CASSVRDSHFSSFSSGNTIYF
12	-	TRBV10-3	-	TRBJ2-7	TGTGCCATCAGTGACCGAAGCTACGAGCAGTACTTC	CAISDRSYEQYF
15	-	TRBV28	-	TRBJ1-1	TGTGCCAGCGGCATTGTTGGGTCCGGGGACACTGAAGCTTTCTTT	CASGIVGSGDTEAFF
16	TRBD1	TRBV15	-	TRBJ1-3	TGTGCCACCAGCAGAGATCGACAGGGTACGGGAAACACCATATATTTT	CATSRDRQGTGNTIYF
15	-	TRBV15	-	TRBJ2-2	TGTGCCACCAGCAGACTCCCCGGGGACACCGGGGAGCTGTTTTTT	CATSRLPGDTGELFF
13	-	TRBV12-3/TRBV12-4	-	TRBJ1-1	TGTGCCAGCAGTTTAGACAGGGTTACTGAAGCTTTCTTT	CASSLDRVTEAFF
17	TRBD2	TRBV30	-	TRBJ2-3	TGTGCCTGGAGCCTCGGACTAGCGGGAGGGCCCACAGATACGCAGTATTTT	CAWSLGLAGGPTDTQYF
16	TRBD2	TRBV6-1	-	TRBJ2-1	TGTGCCAGCAGTGAAGCTAGGAGCGGGGGCTACAATGAGCAGTTCTTC	CASSEARSGGYNEQFF
15	-	TRBV7-7	-	TRBJ1-4	TGTGCTAGCACCCTACAAAGGAGACCTAATGAAAAACTGTTTTTT	CASTLQRRPNEKLFF
20	-	TRBV21-1	-	TRBJ2-6	TGTGCCAGCAGCAAAGGCGGGGGACAGGGCATCCTTTCTGGGGCCAACGTCCTGACTTTC	CASSKGGGQGILSGANVLTF
16	TRBD1	TRBV6-5	-	TRBJ1-1	TGTGCCAGCAGTTACTCGGGACAGGCGTTGAACACTGAAGCTTTCTTT	CASSYSGQALNTEAFF
15	TRBD1	TRBV25-1	-	TRBJ1-6	TGTGCCAGCAGTGTAGGGGACAGCCATAATTCACCCCTCCACTTT	CASSVGDSHNSPLHF
13	-	TRBV27	-	TRBJ2-7	TGTGCCAGCAGTTTTCGAGAGAACTACGAGCAGTACTTC	CASSFRENYEQYF
16	TRBD1	TRBV5-1	-	TRBJ2-2	TGCGCCAGCAGCTTGTCGGGACAGGGGTACACCGGGGAGCTGTTTTTT	CASSLSGQGYTGELFF
14	-	TRBV6-5	once	TRBJ1-4	TGTGCCAGCAGCCGAGGGGACTTGGGTGAAAAACTGTTTTTT	CASSRGDLGEKLFF
12	-	TRBV28	-	TRBJ1-3	TGTGCCAGCAGTTTAGGGGGAAACACCATATATTTT	CASSLGGNTIYF
16	TRBD1	TRBV19	-	TRBJ1-2	TGTGCCAGTAGTATAGCCGGACAGGGGGCATTTTATGGCTACACCTTC	CASSIAGQGAFYGYTF